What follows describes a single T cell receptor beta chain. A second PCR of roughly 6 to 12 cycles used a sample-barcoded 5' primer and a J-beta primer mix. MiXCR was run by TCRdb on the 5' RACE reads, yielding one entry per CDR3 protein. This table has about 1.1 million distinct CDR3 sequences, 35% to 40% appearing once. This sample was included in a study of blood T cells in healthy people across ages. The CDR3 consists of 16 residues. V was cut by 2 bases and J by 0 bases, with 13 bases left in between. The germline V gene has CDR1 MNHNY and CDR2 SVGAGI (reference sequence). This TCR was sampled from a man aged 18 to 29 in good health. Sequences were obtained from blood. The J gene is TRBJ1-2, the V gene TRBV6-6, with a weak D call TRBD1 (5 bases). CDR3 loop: CASSYMGGGSNYGYTF. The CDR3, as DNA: TGTGCCAGCAGTTACATGGGGGGGGGATCTAACTATGGCTACACCTTC.